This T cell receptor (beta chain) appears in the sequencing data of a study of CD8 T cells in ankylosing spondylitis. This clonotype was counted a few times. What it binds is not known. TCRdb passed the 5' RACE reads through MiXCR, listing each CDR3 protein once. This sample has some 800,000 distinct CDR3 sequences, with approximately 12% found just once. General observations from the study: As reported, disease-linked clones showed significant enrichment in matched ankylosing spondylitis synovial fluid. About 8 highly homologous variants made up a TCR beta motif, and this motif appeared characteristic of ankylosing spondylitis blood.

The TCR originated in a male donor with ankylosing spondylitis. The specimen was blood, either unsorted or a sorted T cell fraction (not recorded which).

The CDR3 is CASSQGPLRGELFF. Written as DNA, the CDR3 is TGTGCCAGCAGCCAAGGCCCCCTGCGAGGGGAGCTGTTTTTT. The genes are TRBV7-8 and TRBJ2-2, with D hard to call. Per the germline V gene, CDR1 is SGHVS and CDR2 is FQNEAQ. This CDR3 is built from 14 residues. Deletions cut 5 bases from V and 8 bases from J, with 15 bases between.